One and the same sample provided the 13 T cell receptor beta chains below, sequenced in a study of regulatory T cells in long-lasting Graves disease. iRepertoire HTBI primers and Arm-PCR of CDR3 regions built TCR beta libraries. Using its own MiXCR run on the multiplex PCR reads, TCRdb lists one record per CDR3 protein. The sample carries 400,000 to 450,000 distinct CDR3 sequences, roughly a quarter recorded once. Sample time point: persistent/refractory GD, antithyroid drugs over 5 years with positive TRAb. RNA extracted from PBMCs served as the sequencing template. Sequenced material: peripheral blood mononuclear cells (PBMCs), taken when the disease was refractory, from a patient treated with antithyroid drugs. These receptors came from a female donor with Graves disease.

The chain uses TRBV20-1 and TRBJ2-7; D ambiguous. Germline V gene sequence: CDR1 DFQATT, CDR2 SNEGSKA (reference sequence). The CDR3 is 13 amino acids. Deletions cut 5 bases from V and 7 bases from J, with 18 bases between. For the CDR3, the DNA is TGCAGTGCTCGTCGATTTGGAGAAAGGGAGCAGTACTTC. Residues: CSARRFGEREQYF.

J is TRBJ1-3 and V is TRBV29-1; TRBD1 matches at 7 bases. The CDR3 contains 14 residues. The germline gives CDR1 SQVTM, CDR2 ANQGSEA. Trimming cost V 6 bases and J 3 bases; bases outside gene matches: 8. CDR3: CSVSRTGFGNTIYF. CDR3 in DNA: TGCAGCGTCTCCCGGACAGGCTTTGGAAACACCATATATTTT. Together with reference TRBV29-1 and TRBJ1-3, the CDR3 gives the full variable domain: SAVISQKPSRDICQRGTSLTIQCQVDSQVTMMFWYRQQPGQSLTLIATANQGSEATYESGFVIDKFPISRPNLTFSTLTVSNMSPEDSSIYLCSVSRTGFGNTIYFGEGSWLTVV.

This clonotype has just a few counts. CDR3: CASSFSGGGEEKLFF. CDR3 DNA sequence: TGTGCCAGCAGCTTTTCCGGGGGAGGAGAGGAAAAACTGTTTTTT. The genes are TRBV7-9 and TRBJ1-4; D might be TRBD1 (5 bases). This CDR3 has 15 residues. Germline CDR1 is SEHNR and CDR2 is FQNEAQ (reference sequence). The V end was cut by 3 bases, the J end by 8 bases, with 16 bases between. The whole variable domain, remainder taken from reference TRBV7-9 and TRBJ1-4, is DTGVSQNPRHKITKRGQNVTFRCDPISEHNRLYWYRQTLGQGPEFLTYFQNEAQLEKSRLLSDRFSAERPKGSFSTLEIQRTEQGDSAMYLCASSFSGGGEEKLFFGSGTQLSVL.

The CDR3 sequence: CASSGGLAGLQETQYF. The CDR3 DNA follows: TGTGCCAGCAGCGGGGGACTAGCGGGCTTACAAGAGACCCAGTACTTC. This chain links TRBV9 with TRBJ2-5; 12 nucleotides match TRBD2. The CDR3 has 16 residues. V lost 3 bases to trimming and J lost 2 bases; unmatched junction nucleotides: 5. Germline CDR1 SGDLS, CDR2 YYNGEE.

This CDR3 is CASSQDGRFCTF. In DNA, the CDR3 is TGTGCCAGCAGCCAGGACGGCCGGTTTTGCACCTTC. V and J are TRBV3-1 and TRBJ1-2, with D unresolved. Germline V lookup: CDR1 LGHDT, CDR2 YNNKEL (reference sequence). The CDR3 runs to 12 residues. V was pared by 3 bases and J by 13 bases, with 15 bases between.

This chain uses TRBV29-1 with TRBJ2-7; D not certain. V lost 1 base to trimming and J lost 3 bases, with 7 bases between them. This CDR3 comprises 12 residues. From germline, CDR1 is SQVTM and CDR2 ANQGSEA. The CDR3 loop is CSVEGSNYEQYF. The CDR3 DNA follows: TGCAGCGTTGAAGGGAGCAACTACGAGCAGTACTTC.

At least ten counts were recorded for this clonotype. The CDR3 loop is CAISEHESPKGYTF. In DNA form, the CDR3 reads TGTGCCATCAGTGAGCATGAATCGCCTAAGGGCTACACCTTC. The chain joins TRBV10-3 to TRBJ1-2; no clear D gene. CDR1 and CDR2 (germline): ENHRY, SYGVKD. CDR3 length: 14 residues. V was trimmed by 2 bases and J by 8 bases, leaving 15 bases between them.

The rearrangement links TRBV10-3 to TRBJ2-7; D gene ambiguous. The CDR3 runs to 13 residues. The V gene's germline CDR1 is ENHRY and CDR2 SYGVKD. Trimming removed 7 bases at V and 1 base at J, with 11 bases between. CDR3: CAITGGESYEQYF. The CDR3 nucleotides are TGTGCCATCACTGGCGGCGAGTCCTACGAGCAGTACTTC.

This clonotype was observed many times. The J gene is TRBJ1-2, the V gene TRBV28; a weak D match, TRBD1 (5 bases). Germline V gives CDR1 MDHEN, CDR2 SYDVKM. This CDR3 is built from 13 residues. V lost 6 bases and J lost 4, with 12 bases in between. The CDR3 nucleotides are TGTGCCAGCAGAACGGGGGTGGGCTATGGCTACACCTTC. It is translated as CASRTGVGYGYTF.

There are a few counts of this clonotype. This sequence joins TRBV7-2 and TRBJ1-2; maybe TRBD1 (6 bases). Trimming took 4 bases from V and 2 from J, leaving 17 bases between them. There are 16 residues in the CDR3. Germline CDR1 is SGHTA and CDR2 is FQGNSA. CDR3 DNA sequence: TGTGCCAGCAGCTCCCACCTGACAGGACGAAACTATGGCTACACCTTC. Its protein is CASSSHLTGRNYGYTF. The full variable domain, completed using reference TRBV7-2 and TRBJ1-2, is GAGVSQSPSNKVTEKGKDVELRCDPISGHTALYWYRQSLGQGLEFLIYFQGNSAPDKSGLPSDRFSAERTGGSVSTLTIQRTQQEDSAVYLCASSSHLTGRNYGYTFGSGTRLTVV.

The V and J genes are TRBV29-1 and TRBJ1-2; 7 bases line up with TRBD1. The germline gives CDR1 SQVTM, CDR2 ANQGSEA. The CDR3 length is 13 residues. J was trimmed by 7 bases and V by 8 bases; bases with no gene match: 13. CDR3 residues: CSSNHPGGSGYTF. CDR3 nucleotide sequence: TGCAGCTCAAACCACCCAGGGGGAAGTGGCTACACCTTC.

This clonotype came up a few times. The chain links TRBV2 to TRBJ2-7; 10 bases agree with TRBD1. The CDR3 sequence is 14 residues long. J gave up 4 bases and V 7 bases, and 7 bases lay outside the gene matches. Germline V gene lookup returns CDR1 SNHLY and CDR2 FYNNEI. This CDR3 is CASTMTGGGYEQYF. As DNA, the CDR3 is TGTGCCAGCACTATGACAGGGGGCGGGTACGAGCAGTACTTC. Full variable domain (outside the CDR3, taken from reference TRBV2 and TRBJ2-7): EPEVTQTPSHQVTQMGQEVILRCVPISNHLYFYWYRQILGQKVEFLVSFYNNEISEKSEIFDDQFSVERPDGSNFTLKIRSTKLEDSAMYFCASTMTGGGYEQYFGPGTRLTVT.

This clonotype was found a few times. The CDR3 DNA reads as TGCAGTGCTAGAGATGGGGGGGGAGGGGGCGGTACGCAGTATTTT. Protein product: CSARDGGGGGGTQYF. This rearrangement joins TRBV20-1 to TRBJ2-3; TRBD1 or TRBD2 may be the D gene (7 bases each). This CDR3 comprises 15 residues. Germline assignment: CDR1 DFQATT and CDR2 SNEGSKA (reference sequence). Trimming pared 0 bases from V and 8 bases from J, leaving 18 bases between.